Below are 27 T cell receptor beta chains sequenced from a single sample in a study of PD-1 blockade in classical Hodgkin lymphoma. Stated time point: cycle 4 day 1 (C4D1), after around six weeks of nivolumab. Each patient experienced a relapse that followed autologous stem cell transplantation, and brentuximab vedotin exposure varied. Using immunoSEQ multiplex PCR, the repertoire was profiled, and TCRdb retains in-frame clones only, with some absent. The data contain over 20,000 clones, approximately 65% of them singletons. The sample was peripheral blood mononuclear cells (PBMCs), taken before the fourth cycle of nivolumab. Receptors originate from a human donor with classical Hodgkin lymphoma.

The chain couples TRBV6-5 to TRBJ1-1; perhaps TRBD1 as D (5 bases). Germline assignment: CDR1 MNHEY and CDR2 SVGAGI. The CDR3 sequence is 15 residues long. Trimming took 4 bases from V and 1 from J, leaving 13 bases between them. As DNA, the CDR3 is TGTGCCAGCAGTTCCCCCGGGACTTCGAACACTGAAGCTTTCTTT. Its translation: CASSSPGTSNTEAFF.

The chain uses TRBV7-2 and TRBJ1-1, with D possibly TRBD1 on 6 matching bases. There are 14 residues in the CDR3. Germline CDR1 SGHTA, CDR2 FQGNSA. Deletions cut 3 bases from V and 0 bases from J, with 8 bases between. As DNA, the CDR3 is TGTGCCAGCAGCTTTTACAGGGTGAACACTGAAGCTTTCTTT. Its translation: CASSFYRVNTEAFF.

This clone came up once. The rearrangement joins TRBV7-2 to TRBJ2-3; 13 positions match TRBD2. The CDR3 has 19 amino acids. CDR1 SGHTA and CDR2 FQGNSA come from the germline V gene. With V trimmed by 4 bases and J by 11 bases, 21 bases remained unmatched. CDR3 in DNA: TGTGCCAGCAGCTCGACGACGGGTCTACCGGGACTAGCGGGGATGATGCAGTATTTT. It yields the protein CASSSTTGLPGLAGMMQYF.

V and J are TRBV19 and TRBJ1-5, with 9 bases fitting TRBD1. V shed 8 bases and J 7 bases; nucleotides not matched to a gene: 15. The CDR3 covers 16 residues. Per germline, CDR1 LNHDA and CDR2 SQIVND (reference sequence). For the CDR3, the DNA is TGTGCCAGTTTGCCCCAACAGGGGGCGCGTGGGCAGCCCCAGCATTTT. Its translation is CASLPQQGARGQPQHF.

The chain joins TRBV5-4 to TRBJ2-1, with D possibly being TRBD2 (5 bases). The CDR3 is 16 amino acids. V was shortened by 4 bases and J by 0 bases, with 14 bases between the two germline ends. CDR1 SGHNT and CDR2 YYREEE come from the germline V gene (reference sequence). CDR3 protein: CASSPAAGLSYNEQFF. For the CDR3, the DNA is TGTGCCAGCAGCCCGGCGGCAGGACTCTCCTACAATGAGCAGTTCTTC.

This chain joins TRBV27 and TRBJ1-6; TRBD1 might be the D (5 bases). CDR3 length: 15 amino acids. V dropped 1 base and J dropped 6 bases, with 10 bases sitting between them. CDR1 is MNHEY and CDR2 is SMNVEV in the germline V gene (reference sequence). The CDR3 loop is CASSLFGGVNSPLHF. CDR3 nucleotides: TGTGCCAGCAGTTTATTCGGGGGAGTTAATTCACCCCTCCACTTT.

The chain couples TRBV28 to TRBJ1-6; 8 positions agree with TRBD1. Per germline, CDR1 MDHEN and CDR2 SYDVKM. J lost 7 bases, V lost 3 bases, and 2 bases had no gene match. This CDR3 contains 14 residues. The CDR3 DNA is TGTGCCAGCAGTTTCCCAGGGGGCAATTCACCCCTCCACTTT. Translation: CASSFPGGNSPLHF.

The table lists this clone with a few counts. The chain links TRBV5-1 to TRBJ2-1; 10 bases align to TRBD2. V gave up 4 bases and J gave up 4 bases; unmatched junction bases: 5. Germline assignment: CDR1 SGHRS and CDR2 YFSETQ. The CDR3 contains 15 residues. The CDR3 protein is CASSLLAGYYNEQFF. The DNA of the CDR3 is TGCGCCAGCAGCCTACTAGCGGGGTATTACAATGAGCAGTTCTTC.

The rearrangement uses TRBV29-1 and TRBJ2-7; D gene uncertain. The germline CDR1 and CDR2 sequences are SQVTM and ANQGSEA. The CDR3 runs 12 residues. Trimming cost V 4 bases and J 1 base, with 8 bases left between them. The CDR3 protein is CSVAQNSYEQYF. In nucleotides, the CDR3 is TGCAGCGTTGCGCAGAATTCCTACGAGCAGTACTTC.

The chain has TRBV5-1 and TRBJ1-4; D perhaps matches TRBD1 (5 bases). This CDR3 has 17 residues. The germline V and J ends were trimmed by 0 bases and 5 bases, with 17 bases remaining between them. Germline V CDR1 and CDR2: SGHRS, YFSETQ. The CDR3 sequence is CASSLGLVDSINEKLFF. CDR3 DNA: TGCGCCAGCAGCTTGGGTCTAGTCGACAGTATAAATGAAAAACTGTTTTTT.

J is TRBJ1-5 and V is TRBV18, with 7 bases matching TRBD1. The CDR3 has 14 residues. The trim removed 5 bases at V and 3 bases at J, leaving 4 bases unmatched. Germline-derived CDR1 and CDR2 are KGHSH and LQKENI. The CDR3 DNA reads as TGTGCCAGCTCAATCGGGACAGACAATCAGCCCCAGCATTTT. Translated: CASSIGTDNQPQHF.

The gene calls are TRBV7-9 and TRBJ2-7; 9 bases agree with TRBD1. CDR1 is SEHNR and CDR2 is FQNEAQ in the germline V gene (reference sequence). V trimming: 5 bases; J trimming: 5 bases; junction bases outside the gene matches: 10. This CDR3 contains 15 residues. In nucleotides, the CDR3 is TGTGCCAGCAGCCGAAACGGACAGGGGAACCACGAGCAGTACTTC. This codes for CASSRNGQGNHEQYF.

The rearrangement links TRBV19 to TRBJ1-6; D uncertain. The V end was cut by 7 bases, the J end by 6 bases, with 16 bases between. The CDR3 runs 15 residues. Germline lookup yields CDR1 LNHDA and CDR2 SQIVND (reference sequence). This chain's CDR3 is CASTEAFYFNSPLHF. In DNA form, the CDR3 reads TGTGCCAGTACGGAGGCTTTCTATTTTAATTCACCCCTCCACTTT. The full variable domain, completed using reference TRBV19 and TRBJ1-6, is DGGITQSPKYLFRKEGQNVTLSCEQNLNHDAMYWYRQDPGQGLRLIYYSQIVNDFQKGDIAEGYSVSREKKESFPLTVTSAQKNPTAFYLCASTEAFYFNSPLHFGNGTRLTVT.

The chain uses TRBV7-8 and TRBJ1-6; tentatively, D is TRBD1 (5 bases). Trimming cost V 3 bases and J 1 base, with 16 bases left between them. The CDR3 is 18 amino acids. Germline CDR1 reads SGHVS; CDR2 reads FQNEAQ. CDR3 protein: CASSLERGGPSYNSPLHF. In DNA form, the CDR3 reads TGTGCCAGCAGCTTGGAGCGGGGGGGTCCGTCCTATAATTCACCCCTCCACTTT.

This chain joins TRBV6-6 and TRBJ2-7; TRBD2 is a possible D gene (6 bases). This CDR3 comprises 11 residues. Between the trimmed V and J ends, which lost 2 bases and 7 bases, there was a span of 6 bases. CDR1 is MNHNY, CDR2 SVGAGI, per germline (reference sequence). The CDR3 DNA sequence: TGTGCCAGCAGTTACGGGAGGGAGCAGTACGTC. This gives the protein CASSYGREQYV.

The chain is built from TRBV18 and TRBJ1-1, with D unclear. V shed 3 bases and J shed 8 bases, with 13 bases lying between them. CDR1 KGHSH and CDR2 LQKENI come from the germline V gene. There are 13 residues in the CDR3. The CDR3 DNA reads TGTGCCAGCTCACCGAGGAGAGGCACGGAAGCTTTCTTT. Encoded protein: CASSPRRGTEAFF.

The genes are TRBV21-1 and TRBJ1-1. TRBV21-1 is flagged as a pseudogene. The CDR3 length is 12 residues. The CDR3 reads CASSIRLVEAFF. The CDR3 nucleotides are TGTGCCAGCAGCATCCGGCTAGTTGAAGCTTTCTTT.

This chain joins TRBV4-1 and TRBJ2-5, with no clear D. V was clipped by 2 bases and J by 0 bases, with 13 bases between them. The CDR3 is 16 amino acids. From germline, CDR1 is MGHRA and CDR2 YSYEKL. This chain's CDR3 is CASSQNLEGYQETQYF. The CDR3 DNA reads TGCGCCAGCAGCCAAAACCTTGAAGGGTACCAAGAGACCCAGTACTTC.

The rearrangement uses TRBV6-5 and TRBJ2-7; maybe TRBD2 (5 bases). CDR1 MNHEY and CDR2 SVGAGI come from the germline V gene. The CDR3 totals 12 residues. V gave up 6 bases and J gave up 3 bases, with 9 bases separating them. The CDR3 is CASSPGYYEQYF. Written as DNA, the CDR3 is TGTGCCAGCAGCCCGGGGTACTACGAGCAGTACTTC.

The chain is built from TRBV28 and TRBJ2-7; D unclear. Germline CDR1 and CDR2: MDHEN and SYDVKM. CDR3 length equals 11 residues. Trimming took 8 bases from V and 3 from J, leaving 8 bases between them. The CDR3 reads CASSILYEQYF. CDR3 bases: TGTGCCAGCTCCATCCTCTACGAGCAGTACTTC. The full variable domain, rest sourced from reference TRBV28 and TRBJ2-7, is DVKVTQSSRYLVKRTGEKVFLECVQDMDHENMFWYRQDPGLGLRLIYFSYDVKMKEKGDIPEGYSVSREKKERFSLILESASTNQTSMYLCASSILYEQYFGPGTRLTVT.

This chain links TRBV6-6 with TRBJ1-2, with 7 bases matching TRBD1. V shed 5 bases and J 7 bases; nucleotides not matched to a gene: 7. The germline CDR1 and CDR2 sequences are MNHNY and SVGAGI (reference sequence). There are 13 residues in the CDR3. CDR3 bases: TGTGCCAGCAGTGACCAAGGGGGCTCTGGCTACACCTTC. This encodes CASSDQGGSGYTF.

In this sample, this clone turned up a few times. The V gene is TRBV27, the J gene TRBJ1-5; D may be TRBD1 (6 bases). The germline CDR1 and CDR2 sequences are MNHEY and SMNVEV (reference sequence). Trimming cost V 3 bases and J 6 bases, with 12 bases left between them. This CDR3 contains 14 residues. CDR3 DNA: TGTGCCAGCAGTTTGTACGGGGGCGGTCAGCCCCAGCATTTT. It specifies CASSLYGGGQPQHF.

The chain couples TRBV28 to TRBJ1-1, with 8 bases lining up with TRBD1. The junction had 10 bases not matched to a gene; V was cut back by 6 bases and J by 10 bases. Germline V gene lookup returns CDR1 MDHEN and CDR2 SYDVKM. The CDR3 is 13 amino acids. The CDR3, as DNA: TGTGCCAGCAGACCGGACAGGGTTGGGGTAGCTTTCTTT. Translating it yields CASRPDRVGVAFF.

This rearrangement joins TRBV6-6 to TRBJ1-5; D not certain. V lost 2 bases and J 0 bases, leaving 8 bases between the germline ends. The CDR3 has 15 residues. CDR1 is MNHNY and CDR2 is SVGAGI in the germline V gene (reference sequence). CDR3: CASSYRGYSNQPQHF. CDR3 DNA: TGTGCCAGCAGTTACCGAGGTTATAGCAATCAGCCCCAGCATTTT.

This chain joins TRBV18 and TRBJ1-2, with 8 nucleotides matching TRBD1. Germline lookup yields CDR1 KGHSH and CDR2 LQKENI. V dropped 5 bases and J dropped 6; count of bases not matched to a gene: 5. The CDR3 totals 13 residues. In nucleotides, the CDR3 is TGTGCCAGCTCAGCGGACAGGGTAGATGGCTACACCTTC. Amino acids: CASSADRVDGYTF.

The chain joins TRBV28 to TRBJ1-6; TRBD1 matches at 7 bases. The CDR3 is 15 amino acids. J gave up 6 bases and V 5 bases, and 7 bases lay outside the gene matches. CDR1 and CDR2 from the germline V gene are MDHEN and SYDVKM. In DNA, the CDR3 is TGTGCCAGCAGTCGCCGGGACAGTTTTAATTCACCCCTCCACTTT. It yields the protein CASSRRDSFNSPLHF. The whole variable domain, remainder taken from reference TRBV28 and TRBJ1-6, is DVKVTQSSRYLVKRTGEKVFLECVQDMDHENMFWYRQDPGLGLRLIYFSYDVKMKEKGDIPEGYSVSREKKERFSLILESASTNQTSMYLCASSRRDSFNSPLHFGNGTRLTVT.

The chain employs TRBV6-5 and TRBJ2-6; 7 bases fit TRBD2. There are 16 residues in the CDR3. The germline CDR1 and CDR2 sequences are MNHEY and SVGAGI. V trimming: 0 bases; J trimming: 2 bases; junction bases outside the gene matches: 1. The CDR3 protein is CASSYSGGTGANVLTF. In nucleotides, the CDR3 is TGTGCCAGCAGTTACTCGGGGGGGACTGGGGCCAACGTCCTGACTTTC.